These 9 T cell receptor beta chains originate from one sample sequenced in a study of blood T cell repertoires in COVID-19 (dated by TCRdb to 2020 to 2021). The library was made by the immunoSEQ multiplex PCR assay. TCRdb provides this immuneACCESS table in a form limited to in-frame rearrangements. Some clones are lacking; in checked studies, under half of them reflect an unresolved V gene, and why the rest are absent is not known. The sample table records around 110,000 clones; about 89% of these occur just once. The ten largest clones capture 4% to 5% of the sample. The sequencing sample was made of peripheral blood. The receptor source for this set is a man aged 35-49 years with acute or convalescent COVID-19.

V is TRBV6-5 and J is TRBJ1-4; possibly TRBD1 for D (5 bases). V was trimmed by 4 bases and J by 7 bases, leaving 13 bases between them. There are 14 residues in the CDR3. CDR1 and CDR2 (germline): MNHEY, SVGAGI. The CDR3 region is CASSSDSLIEKLFF. As DNA, the CDR3 is TGTGCCAGCAGTTCCGACAGTTTAATTGAAAAACTGTTTTTT.

V and J are TRBV12-3 or TRBV12-4 and TRBJ1-4; 9 bases fit TRBD1. The length of the CDR3 is 13 residues. J was trimmed by 8 bases and V by 7 bases; bases with no gene match: 5. CDR3 loop: CASTRTGVEKLFF. In DNA, the CDR3 is TGTGCCAGCACCCGGACAGGGGTCGAAAAACTGTTTTTT.

This clone was detected only once. This chain links TRBV19 with TRBJ1-1; tentatively, D is TRBD1 (5 bases). Germline CDR1 LNHDA, CDR2 SQIVND (reference sequence). The CDR3 length is 15 residues. The germline V and J ends were trimmed by 5 bases and 1 base, with 14 bases remaining between them. CDR3 nucleotides: TGTGCCAGTAGTGGGCAGGGTGGAAGGAACACTGAAGCTTTCTTT. Its translation: CASSGQGGRNTEAFF.

The chain employs TRBV5-1 and TRBJ2-3, with D perhaps matching TRBD2 (7 bases). The CDR3 covers 14 residues. Trimming took off 2 bases at V and 5 bases at J, with 12 bases between the two ends. The germline CDR1 and CDR2 sequences are SGHRS and YFSETQ. CDR3 in amino acids: CASSFQGRGDTQYF. The CDR3 bases are TGCGCCAGCAGCTTTCAGGGGAGGGGAGATACGCAGTATTTT.

In nucleotides, the CDR3 is TGTGCCAGCAGCGTCACGAACACCGGGGAGCTGTTTTTT. The encoded protein is CASSVTNTGELFF. The chain uses TRBV5-5 and TRBJ2-2; D gene uncertain. V lost 4 bases and J 0 bases, leaving 4 bases between the germline ends. This CDR3 is 13 amino acids long. Germline CDR1 reads SGHKS; CDR2 reads YYEKEE (reference sequence).

This chain connects TRBV14 to TRBJ2-7; D not certain. The germline gives CDR1 SGHDN, CDR2 FVKESK. V lost 4 bases to trimming and J lost 3 bases, with 13 bases between them. This CDR3 region has 14 residues. The CDR3 nucleotides are TGTGCCAGCAGCCCCACCACAGCCATCTACGAGCAGTACTTC. It translates to CASSPTTAIYEQYF.

V usage is TRBV6-5 and J usage is TRBJ2-7; the D is unclear. The CDR3 extends over 13 amino acids. The V gene's germline CDR1 is MNHEY and CDR2 SVGAGI. V gave up 4 bases and J gave up 3 bases, with 10 bases separating them. CDR3 region: CASSFDNFYEQYF. CDR3 nucleotide sequence: TGTGCCAGCAGTTTCGACAACTTCTACGAGCAGTACTTC.

The chain combines TRBV30 with TRBJ1-1; D is unclear. Trimming removed 7 bases at V and 5 bases at J, with 14 bases between. Germline CDR1 GTSNPN, CDR2 SVGIG (reference sequence). The CDR3 contains 12 residues. CDR3 sequence: CAFSSRGTEAFF. Here the CDR3 DNA reads TGTGCCTTCAGCTCCCGAGGTACTGAAGCTTTCTTT.

The chain joins TRBV6-2 or TRBV6-3 to TRBJ2-7, with TRBD2 matching 11 bases. The CDR3 contains 14 residues. CDR1 is MNHEY and CDR2 is SVGEGT in the germline V gene. Losses at the gene ends were 6 bases for V and 3 bases for J; bases not matched to a gene: 4. CDR3 in amino acids: CASSSLAGDYEQYF. The CDR3 region has the DNA TGTGCCAGCAGCTCACTAGCGGGGGACTACGAGCAGTACTTC.